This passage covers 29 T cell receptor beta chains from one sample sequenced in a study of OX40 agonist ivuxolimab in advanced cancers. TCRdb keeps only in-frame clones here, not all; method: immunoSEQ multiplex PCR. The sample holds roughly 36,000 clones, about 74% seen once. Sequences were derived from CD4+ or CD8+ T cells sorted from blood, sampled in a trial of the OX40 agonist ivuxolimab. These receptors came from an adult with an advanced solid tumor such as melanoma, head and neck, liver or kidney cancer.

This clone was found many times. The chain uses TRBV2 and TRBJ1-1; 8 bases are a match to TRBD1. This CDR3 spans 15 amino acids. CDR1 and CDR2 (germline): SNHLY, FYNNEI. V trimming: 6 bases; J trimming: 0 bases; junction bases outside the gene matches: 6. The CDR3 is CASRGTGYVNTEAFF. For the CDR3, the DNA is TGTGCCAGCAGAGGGACAGGATACGTGAACACTGAAGCTTTCTTT.

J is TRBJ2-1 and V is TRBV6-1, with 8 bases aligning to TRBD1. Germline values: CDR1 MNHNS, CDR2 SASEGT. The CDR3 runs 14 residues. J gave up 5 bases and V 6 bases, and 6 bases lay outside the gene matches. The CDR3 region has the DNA TGTGCCAGCAGGCACAGGGGGAAAGACAATGAGCAGTTCTTC. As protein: CASRHRGKDNEQFF.

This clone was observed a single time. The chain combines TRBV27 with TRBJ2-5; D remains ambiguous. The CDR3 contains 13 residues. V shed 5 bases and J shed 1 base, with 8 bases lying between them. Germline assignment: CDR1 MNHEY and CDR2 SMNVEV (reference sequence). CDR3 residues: CASSQILQETQYF. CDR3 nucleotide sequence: TGTGCCAGCAGTCAAATCCTCCAAGAGACCCAGTACTTC.

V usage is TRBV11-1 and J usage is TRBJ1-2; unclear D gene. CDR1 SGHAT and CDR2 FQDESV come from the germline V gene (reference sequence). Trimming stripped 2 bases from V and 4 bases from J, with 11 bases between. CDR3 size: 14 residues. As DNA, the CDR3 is TGTGCCAGCAGCTTATCCGATTCTGGCTATGGCTACACCTTC. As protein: CASSLSDSGYGYTF.

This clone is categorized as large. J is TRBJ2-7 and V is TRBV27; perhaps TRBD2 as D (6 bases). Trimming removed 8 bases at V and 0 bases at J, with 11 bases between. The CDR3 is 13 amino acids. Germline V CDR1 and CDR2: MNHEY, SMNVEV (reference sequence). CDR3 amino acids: CASRGSNSYEQYV. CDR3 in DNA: TGTGCCAGCCGGGGGTCGAACTCCTACGAGCAGTACGTC.

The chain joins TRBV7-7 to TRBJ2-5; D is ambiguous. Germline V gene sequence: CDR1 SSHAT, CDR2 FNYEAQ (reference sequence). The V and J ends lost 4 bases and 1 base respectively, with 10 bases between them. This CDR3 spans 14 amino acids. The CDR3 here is CASSSEGRQETQYF. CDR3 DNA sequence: TGTGCCAGCAGCTCCGAAGGCCGCCAAGAGACCCAGTACTTC.

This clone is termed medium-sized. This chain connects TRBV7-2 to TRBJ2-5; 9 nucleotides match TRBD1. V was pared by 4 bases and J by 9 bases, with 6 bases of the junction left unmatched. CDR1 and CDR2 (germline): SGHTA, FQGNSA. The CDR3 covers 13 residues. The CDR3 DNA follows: TGTGCCAGCAGCTCTGGACAGGGGATGGCCCAGTACTTC. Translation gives CASSSGQGMAQYF.

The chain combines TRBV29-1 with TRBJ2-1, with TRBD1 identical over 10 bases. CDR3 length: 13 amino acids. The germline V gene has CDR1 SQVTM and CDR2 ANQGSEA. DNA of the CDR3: TGCACCACACCGGGACAGGGGTCCAATGAGCAGTTCTTC. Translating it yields CTTPGQGSNEQFF.

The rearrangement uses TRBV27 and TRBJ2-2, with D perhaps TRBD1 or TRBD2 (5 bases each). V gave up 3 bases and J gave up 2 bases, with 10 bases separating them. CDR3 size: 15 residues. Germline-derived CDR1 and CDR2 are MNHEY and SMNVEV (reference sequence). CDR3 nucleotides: TGTGCCAGCAGTTTTTCGGGACCAAACACCGGGGAGCTGTTTTTT. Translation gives CASSFSGPNTGELFF.

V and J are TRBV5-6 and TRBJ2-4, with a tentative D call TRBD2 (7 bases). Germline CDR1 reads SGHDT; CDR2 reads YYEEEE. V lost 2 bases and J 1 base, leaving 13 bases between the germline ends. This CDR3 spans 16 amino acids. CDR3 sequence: CASSFQGRAAKNIQYF. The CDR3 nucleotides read TGTGCCAGCAGCTTCCAGGGGAGGGCGGCCAAAAACATTCAGTACTTC.

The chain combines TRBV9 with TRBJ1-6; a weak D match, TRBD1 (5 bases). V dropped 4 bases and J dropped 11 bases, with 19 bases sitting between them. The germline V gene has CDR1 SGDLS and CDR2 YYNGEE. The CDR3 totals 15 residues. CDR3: CASSIAPREAAPLHF. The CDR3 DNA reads TGTGCCAGCAGCATAGCACCCAGGGAAGCCGCACCCCTCCACTTT.

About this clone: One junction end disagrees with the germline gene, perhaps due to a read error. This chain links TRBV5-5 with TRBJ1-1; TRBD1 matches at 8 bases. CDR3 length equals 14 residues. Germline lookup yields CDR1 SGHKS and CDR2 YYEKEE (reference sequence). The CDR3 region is CTSSVDRGNTEAFF. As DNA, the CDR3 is TGTACCAGCAGCGTAGACAGGGGGAACACTGAAGCTTTCTTT.

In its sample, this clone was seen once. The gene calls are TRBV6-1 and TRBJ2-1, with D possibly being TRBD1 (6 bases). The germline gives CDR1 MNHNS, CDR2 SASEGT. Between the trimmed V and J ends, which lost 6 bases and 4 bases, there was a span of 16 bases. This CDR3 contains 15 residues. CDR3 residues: CASRVRQASYNEQFF. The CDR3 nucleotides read TGTGCCAGCAGAGTGAGACAGGCCTCATACAATGAGCAGTTCTTC.

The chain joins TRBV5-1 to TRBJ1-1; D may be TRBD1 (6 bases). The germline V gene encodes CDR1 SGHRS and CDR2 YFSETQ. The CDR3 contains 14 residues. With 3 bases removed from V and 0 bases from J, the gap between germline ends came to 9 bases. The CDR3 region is CASSSTGLNTEAFF. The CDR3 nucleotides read TGCGCCAGCAGCTCGACAGGCCTGAACACTGAAGCTTTCTTT.

CDR3 DNA sequence: TGTGCCAGCGTTGGACGGAGAACAACTGAAGCTTTCTTT. It specifies CASVGRRTTEAFF. The chain recombines TRBV2 with TRBJ1-1; unclear D gene. CDR1 SNHLY and CDR2 FYNNEI come from the germline V gene. The CDR3 covers 13 residues. Trimming took off 8 bases at V and 5 bases at J, with 15 bases between the two ends.

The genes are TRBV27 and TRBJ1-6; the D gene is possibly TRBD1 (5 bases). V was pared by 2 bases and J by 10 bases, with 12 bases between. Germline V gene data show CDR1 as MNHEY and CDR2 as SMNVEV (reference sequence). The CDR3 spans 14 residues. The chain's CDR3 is CASSLQGVRSPLHF. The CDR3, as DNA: TGTGCCAGCAGTTTACAGGGAGTGCGATCACCCCTCCACTTT.

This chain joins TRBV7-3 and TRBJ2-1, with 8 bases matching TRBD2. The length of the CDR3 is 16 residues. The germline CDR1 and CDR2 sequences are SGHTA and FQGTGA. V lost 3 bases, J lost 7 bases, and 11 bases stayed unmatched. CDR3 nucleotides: TGTGCCAGCAGCTTGGGAGGCGGCGGGGGGCGGAATGAGCAGTTCTTC. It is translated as CASSLGGGGGRNEQFF.

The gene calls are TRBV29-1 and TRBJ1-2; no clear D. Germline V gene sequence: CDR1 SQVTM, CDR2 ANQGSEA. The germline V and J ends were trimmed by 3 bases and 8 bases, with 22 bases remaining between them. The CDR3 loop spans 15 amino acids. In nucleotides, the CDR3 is TGCAGCGTTGAGGTCGACCAGAAGCTAGTGGGGGGCTACACCTTC. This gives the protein CSVEVDQKLVGGYTF.

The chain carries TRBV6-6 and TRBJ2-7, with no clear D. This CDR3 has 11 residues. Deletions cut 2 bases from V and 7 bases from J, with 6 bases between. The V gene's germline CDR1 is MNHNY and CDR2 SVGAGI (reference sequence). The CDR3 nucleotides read TGTGCCAGCAGTTACGGGGTTGAGCAGTACTTC. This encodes CASSYGVEQYF.

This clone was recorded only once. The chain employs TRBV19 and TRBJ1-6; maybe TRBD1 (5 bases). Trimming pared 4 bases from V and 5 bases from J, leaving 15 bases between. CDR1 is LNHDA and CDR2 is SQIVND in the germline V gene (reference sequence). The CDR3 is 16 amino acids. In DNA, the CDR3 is TGTGCCAGTAGTACTCATGCGGGGCGGAATAATTCACCCCTCCACTTT. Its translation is CASSTHAGRNNSPLHF.

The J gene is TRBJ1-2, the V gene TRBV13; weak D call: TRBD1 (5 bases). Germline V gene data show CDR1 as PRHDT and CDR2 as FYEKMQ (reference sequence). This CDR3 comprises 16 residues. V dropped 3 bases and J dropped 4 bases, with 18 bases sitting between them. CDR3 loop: CASSFLDARGSYGYTF. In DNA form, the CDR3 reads TGTGCCAGCAGCTTCCTAGACGCTAGGGGATCCTATGGCTACACCTTC. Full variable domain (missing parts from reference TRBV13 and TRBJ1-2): AAGVIQSPRHLIKEKRETATLKCYPIPRHDTVYWYQQGPGQDPQFLISFYEKMQSDKGSIPDRFSAQQFSDYHSELNMSSLELGDSALYFCASSFLDARGSYGYTFGSGTRLTVV.

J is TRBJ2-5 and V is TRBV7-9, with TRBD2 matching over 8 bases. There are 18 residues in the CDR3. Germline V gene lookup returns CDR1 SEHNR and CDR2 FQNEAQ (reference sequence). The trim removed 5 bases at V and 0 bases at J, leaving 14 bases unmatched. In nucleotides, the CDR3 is TGTGCCAGCAGCCCCCCGAGGAGGTGGCGGGGGGACCAAGAGACCCAGTACTTC. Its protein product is CASSPPRRWRGDQETQYF. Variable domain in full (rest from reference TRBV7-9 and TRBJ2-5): DTGVSQNPRHKITKRGQNVTFRCDPISEHNRLYWYRQTLGQGPEFLTYFQNEAQLEKSRLLSDRFSAERPKGSFSTLEIQRTEQGDSAMYLCASSPPRRWRGDQETQYFGPGTRLLVL.

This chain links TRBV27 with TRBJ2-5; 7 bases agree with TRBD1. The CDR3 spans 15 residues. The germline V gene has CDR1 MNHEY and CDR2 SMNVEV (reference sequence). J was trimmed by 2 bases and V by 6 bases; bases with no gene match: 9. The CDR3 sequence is CASRRKGASQETQYF. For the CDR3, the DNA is TGTGCCAGCAGACGAAAGGGGGCTTCTCAAGAGACCCAGTACTTC.

The CDR3 reads CASSLGQPDNEQFF. The CDR3 coding sequence is TGTGCCAGCAGCTTGGGACAGCCGGACAATGAGCAGTTCTTC. The rearrangement uses TRBV5-6 and TRBJ2-1; a weak D match, TRBD1 (5 bases). The CDR3 covers 14 residues. CDR1 is SGHDT and CDR2 is YYEEEE in the germline V gene. The V gene lost 0 bases and the J gene lost 5 bases, with 9 bases spanning the gap.

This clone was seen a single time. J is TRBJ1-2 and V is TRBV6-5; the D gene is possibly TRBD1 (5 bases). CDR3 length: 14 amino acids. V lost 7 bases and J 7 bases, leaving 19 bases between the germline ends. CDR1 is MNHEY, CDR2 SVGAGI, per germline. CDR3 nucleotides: TGTGCCAGCACCCTTCGCGGGGGACGAAGTGGCTACACCTTC. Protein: CASTLRGGRSGYTF.

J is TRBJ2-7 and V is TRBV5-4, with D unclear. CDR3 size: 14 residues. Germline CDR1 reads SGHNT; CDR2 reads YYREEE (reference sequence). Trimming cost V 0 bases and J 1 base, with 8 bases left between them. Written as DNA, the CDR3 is TGTGCCAGCAGCTTGGCCTCCCGATCCTACGAGCAGTACTTC. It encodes CASSLASRSYEQYF.

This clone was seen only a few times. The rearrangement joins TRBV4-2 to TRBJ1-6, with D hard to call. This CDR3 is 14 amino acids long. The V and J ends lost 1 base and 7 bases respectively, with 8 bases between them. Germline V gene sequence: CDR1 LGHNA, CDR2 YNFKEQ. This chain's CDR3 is CASSQGPDNSPLHF. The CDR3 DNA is TGTGCCAGCAGCCAAGGGCCAGACAATTCACCCCTCCACTTT.

In DNA form, the CDR3 reads TGTGCCAGAAGCTTCTACGAGCAGTACTTC. Translated, it gives CARSFYEQYF. V is TRBV5-3 and J is TRBJ2-7; D not resolved. TRBV5-3 is reported as an ORF; its role is uncertain. V was pared by 2 bases and J by 3 bases, with 0 bases between. The CDR3 runs to 10 residues.

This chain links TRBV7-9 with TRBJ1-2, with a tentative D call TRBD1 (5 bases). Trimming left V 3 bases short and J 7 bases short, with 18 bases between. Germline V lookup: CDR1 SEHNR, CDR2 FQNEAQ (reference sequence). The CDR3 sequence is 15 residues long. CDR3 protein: CASSFSSPRGGGYTF. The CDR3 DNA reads TGTGCCAGCAGCTTTTCATCGCCGCGGGGGGGTGGCTACACCTTC.